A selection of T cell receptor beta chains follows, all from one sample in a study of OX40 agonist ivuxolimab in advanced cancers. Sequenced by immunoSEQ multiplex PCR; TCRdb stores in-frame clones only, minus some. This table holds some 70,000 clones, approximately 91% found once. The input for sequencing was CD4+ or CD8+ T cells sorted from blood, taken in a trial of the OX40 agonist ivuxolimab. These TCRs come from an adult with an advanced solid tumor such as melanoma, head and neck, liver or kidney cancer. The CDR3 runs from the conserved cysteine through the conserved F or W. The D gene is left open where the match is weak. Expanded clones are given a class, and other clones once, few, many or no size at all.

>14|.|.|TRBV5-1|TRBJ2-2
TGCGCCAGCAGCTTGGAAGGGCGGAACGGGGAGCTGTTTTTT
CASSLEGRNGELFF
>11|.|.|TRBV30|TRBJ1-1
TGTGCCTGGAGTATGAGGGCTGAAGCTTTCTTT
CAWSMRAEAFF
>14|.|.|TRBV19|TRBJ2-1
TGTGCCAGTAGTTTCCAGGGGTCCTACAATGAGCAGTTCTTC
CASSFQGSYNEQFF
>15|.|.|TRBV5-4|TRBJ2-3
TGTGCCAGCAGCTCGTTGTGGCAGAGCACAGATACGCAGTATTTT
CASSSLWQSTDTQYF
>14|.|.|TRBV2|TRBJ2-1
TGTGCCAGCAGGTCCGGGAGCTCCTACAATGAGCAGTTCTTC
CASRSGSSYNEQFF
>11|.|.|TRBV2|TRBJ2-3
TGTGCCAGCAGTGGGGAGACTAAGCCGTATTTT
CASSGETKPYF
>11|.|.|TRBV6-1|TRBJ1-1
TGTGCCAGCACTGTGGGTCGGGAAGCTTTCTTT
CASTVGREAFF
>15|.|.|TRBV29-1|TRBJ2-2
TGCAGCGTTGTTCTATCGGGTCAGCTCACCGGGGAGCTGTTTTTT
CSVVLSGQLTGELFF
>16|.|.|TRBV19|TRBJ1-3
TGTGCCAGTAGTATAGGTTCCAGCGTCAGTGGAAACACCATATATTTT
CASSIGSSVSGNTIYF
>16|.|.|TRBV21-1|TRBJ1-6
TGTGCCAGCAGCAACGGCGGGACAGGGTTTAATTCACCCCTCCACTTT
CASSNGGTGFNSPLHF
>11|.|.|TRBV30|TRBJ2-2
TGTGCCTGGAGAGGCTCCGGGGAGCTGTTTTTT
CAWRGSGELFF
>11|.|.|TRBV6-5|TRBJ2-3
TGTGCCAGCAGTGCCAGGGTAGCGCAGTATTTT
CASSARVAQYF
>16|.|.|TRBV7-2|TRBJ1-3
TGTGCCAGCAGCCTAAACGGACCGAGCTCTGGAAACACCATATATTTT
CASSLNGPSSGNTIYF
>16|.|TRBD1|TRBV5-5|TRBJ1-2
TGTGCCAGCAGCAGAGGACCAGGGGGGGATAACTATGGCTACACCTTC
CASSRGPGGDNYGYTF
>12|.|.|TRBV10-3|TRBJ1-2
TGTGCCATCAGTGATGGAGACAGAGGCTACACCTTC
CAISDGDRGYTF
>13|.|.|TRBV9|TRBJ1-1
TGTGCCAGCAGCGTAGAAATGAACACTGAAGCTTTCTTT
CASSVEMNTEAFF
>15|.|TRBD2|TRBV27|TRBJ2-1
TGTGCCCGAAAAAATCCTAGCGGGAGGGATTATGAGCAGTTCTTC
CARKNPSGRDYEQFF
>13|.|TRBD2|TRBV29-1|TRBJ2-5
TGCAGCGTTGTGGGGGGGGGTGCAGAGACCCAGTACTTC
CSVVGGGAETQYF
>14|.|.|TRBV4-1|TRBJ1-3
TGCGCCAGCAGCCTAGGTTCTGGAGAGGACACCATATATTTT
CASSLGSGEDTIYF
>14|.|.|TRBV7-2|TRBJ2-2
TGTGCCAGCAGCTTAGGGCTGGGGATCGGGGAGCTGTTTTTT
CASSLGLGIGELFF
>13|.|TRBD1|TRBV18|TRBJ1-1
TGTGCCAGCTCGACAGGGGGCATCACTGAAGCTTTCTTT
CASSTGGITEAFF
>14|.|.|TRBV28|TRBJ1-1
TGTGCCAGCAGTTTACCTGACCGGACGACTGAAGCTTTCTTT
CASSLPDRTTEAFF
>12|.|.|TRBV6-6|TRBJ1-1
TGTGCCAGCAGTTTACAGTACACTGAAGCTTTCTTT
CASSLQYTEAFF
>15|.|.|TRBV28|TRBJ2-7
TGTGCCAGCAGTCTCCAATGGGGGAACTCCTACGAGCAGTACTTC
CASSLQWGNSYEQYF
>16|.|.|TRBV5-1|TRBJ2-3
TGCGCCAGCAGCTTGGAGTCTAGTCGCTGGCCAGATACGCAGTATTTT
CASSLESSRWPDTQYF
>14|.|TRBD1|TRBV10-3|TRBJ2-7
TGTGCCATCAGTGCTGGGACAGTAAGCTACGAGCAGTACTTC
CAISAGTVSYEQYF
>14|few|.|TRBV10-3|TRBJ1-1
TGTGCCATCAGTCTGGGAGGGGGGGACACTGAAGCTTTCTTT
CAISLGGGDTEAFF
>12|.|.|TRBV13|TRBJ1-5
TGTGCCAGCAGCTTAAGCCAACAGCCCCAGCATTTT
CASSLSQQPQHF
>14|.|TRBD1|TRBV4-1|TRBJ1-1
TGCGCCAGCAGCCGAATCGGGACAGAGGGTAAAGCTTTCTTT
CASSRIGTEGKAFF
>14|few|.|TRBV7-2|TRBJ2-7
TGTGCCAGCAGCTTAGAACTGGACACCTACGAGCAGTACTTC
CASSLELDTYEQYF
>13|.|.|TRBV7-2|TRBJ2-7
TGTGCCAGCAGCTTAGCGATTGATTGGGAGCAGTACTTC
CASSLAIDWEQYF
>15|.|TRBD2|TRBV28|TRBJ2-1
TGTGCCAGCAGTCTGACTAGCGGGAGGGTTAATGAGCAGTTCTTC
CASSLTSGRVNEQFF
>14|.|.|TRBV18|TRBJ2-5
TGTGCCAGCTCACCAAGGGCAGACCAAGAGACCCAGTACTTC
CASSPRADQETQYF
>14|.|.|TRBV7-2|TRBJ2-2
TGTGCCAGCACCTTCGACCCAAGCACCGGGGAGCTGTTTTTT
CASTFDPSTGELFF
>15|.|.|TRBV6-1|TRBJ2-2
TGTGCCAGCAGTGAATACGAGGTTCAGACCGGGGAGCTGTTTTTT
CASSEYEVQTGELFF
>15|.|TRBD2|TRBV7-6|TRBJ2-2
TGTGCCAGCAGCTCCGGGACTAGCGAGGTTGGGGAGCTGTTTTTT
CASSSGTSEVGELFF
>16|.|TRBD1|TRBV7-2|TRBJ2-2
TGTGCCAGCAGGCCGCGGGACAGGGGAGAAACCGGGGAGCTGTTTTTT
CASRPRDRGETGELFF